This T cell receptor (beta chain) came from a study of cytomegalovirus exposure and HLA in healthy donors. Across the whole study: Researchers previously reported finding fewer than 140 million unique TCR beta sequences from around 200 million T cells. From donors who were HLA-typed, an early data release held 80 million to 85 million unique TCRs. Study results and caveats: CMV antigen specificity of a few CMV-associated chains was confirmed in vitro.

A note on this clone: Its antigen is currently unknown.

Primers: 60 Vbeta forward and 13 Jbeta reverse. Profiling relied on immunoSEQ multiplex PCR, and the TCRdb table lists in-frame clones only, not all of them. This table has under 150,000 clones, approximately 79% appearing once. V trimming: 1 base; J trimming: 7 bases; junction bases outside the gene matches: 8. The CDR3 has 16 amino acids. Germline values: CDR1 MGHRA, CDR2 YSYEKL. Donors were ostensibly healthy at sampling, although undocumented immune exposures were probable. Source material: PBMCs. The clonotype originates from a woman in her 40s in good health and CMV-seropositive. The V and J genes are TRBV4-1 and TRBJ2-1, with TRBD2 matching 9 bases. CDR3 sequence reads: CASSQGGRGGSNEQFF. The CDR3 nucleotides read TGCGCCAGCAGCCAAGGAGGGCGGGGGGGTTCAAATGAGCAGTTCTTC.